Included here is one T cell receptor beta chain sequence, with context. The antigen remains undetermined. V was cut by 4 bases and J by 4 bases, with 13 bases left in between. The CDR3 totals 15 residues. Germline CDR1 reads LGHNA; CDR2 reads YSLEER. Assay used: immunoSEQ multiplex PCR; TCRdb lists only in-frame clones, some missing. The table lists tens of thousands of clones, over 70% of them singletons. Patients with a history of autoimmune disease or on systemic immunosuppression were excluded. These data belong to a study of OX40 agonist ivuxolimab in advanced cancers. Study results and caveats: The study found that CD8+ T cells averaged more expanded clones than CD4+.

The TCR was taken from an adult with an advanced solid tumor such as melanoma, head and neck, liver or kidney cancer. The source was CD4+ or CD8+ T cells sorted from blood, collected in a trial of the OX40 agonist ivuxolimab. The chain has TRBV4-3 and TRBJ2-2, with a possible D match to TRBD1 (6 bases). DNA for the CDR3: TGCGCCAGCAGCCCAAGTGGGGGCGCCACCGGGGAGCTGTTTTTT. Its translation: CASSPSGGATGELFF.